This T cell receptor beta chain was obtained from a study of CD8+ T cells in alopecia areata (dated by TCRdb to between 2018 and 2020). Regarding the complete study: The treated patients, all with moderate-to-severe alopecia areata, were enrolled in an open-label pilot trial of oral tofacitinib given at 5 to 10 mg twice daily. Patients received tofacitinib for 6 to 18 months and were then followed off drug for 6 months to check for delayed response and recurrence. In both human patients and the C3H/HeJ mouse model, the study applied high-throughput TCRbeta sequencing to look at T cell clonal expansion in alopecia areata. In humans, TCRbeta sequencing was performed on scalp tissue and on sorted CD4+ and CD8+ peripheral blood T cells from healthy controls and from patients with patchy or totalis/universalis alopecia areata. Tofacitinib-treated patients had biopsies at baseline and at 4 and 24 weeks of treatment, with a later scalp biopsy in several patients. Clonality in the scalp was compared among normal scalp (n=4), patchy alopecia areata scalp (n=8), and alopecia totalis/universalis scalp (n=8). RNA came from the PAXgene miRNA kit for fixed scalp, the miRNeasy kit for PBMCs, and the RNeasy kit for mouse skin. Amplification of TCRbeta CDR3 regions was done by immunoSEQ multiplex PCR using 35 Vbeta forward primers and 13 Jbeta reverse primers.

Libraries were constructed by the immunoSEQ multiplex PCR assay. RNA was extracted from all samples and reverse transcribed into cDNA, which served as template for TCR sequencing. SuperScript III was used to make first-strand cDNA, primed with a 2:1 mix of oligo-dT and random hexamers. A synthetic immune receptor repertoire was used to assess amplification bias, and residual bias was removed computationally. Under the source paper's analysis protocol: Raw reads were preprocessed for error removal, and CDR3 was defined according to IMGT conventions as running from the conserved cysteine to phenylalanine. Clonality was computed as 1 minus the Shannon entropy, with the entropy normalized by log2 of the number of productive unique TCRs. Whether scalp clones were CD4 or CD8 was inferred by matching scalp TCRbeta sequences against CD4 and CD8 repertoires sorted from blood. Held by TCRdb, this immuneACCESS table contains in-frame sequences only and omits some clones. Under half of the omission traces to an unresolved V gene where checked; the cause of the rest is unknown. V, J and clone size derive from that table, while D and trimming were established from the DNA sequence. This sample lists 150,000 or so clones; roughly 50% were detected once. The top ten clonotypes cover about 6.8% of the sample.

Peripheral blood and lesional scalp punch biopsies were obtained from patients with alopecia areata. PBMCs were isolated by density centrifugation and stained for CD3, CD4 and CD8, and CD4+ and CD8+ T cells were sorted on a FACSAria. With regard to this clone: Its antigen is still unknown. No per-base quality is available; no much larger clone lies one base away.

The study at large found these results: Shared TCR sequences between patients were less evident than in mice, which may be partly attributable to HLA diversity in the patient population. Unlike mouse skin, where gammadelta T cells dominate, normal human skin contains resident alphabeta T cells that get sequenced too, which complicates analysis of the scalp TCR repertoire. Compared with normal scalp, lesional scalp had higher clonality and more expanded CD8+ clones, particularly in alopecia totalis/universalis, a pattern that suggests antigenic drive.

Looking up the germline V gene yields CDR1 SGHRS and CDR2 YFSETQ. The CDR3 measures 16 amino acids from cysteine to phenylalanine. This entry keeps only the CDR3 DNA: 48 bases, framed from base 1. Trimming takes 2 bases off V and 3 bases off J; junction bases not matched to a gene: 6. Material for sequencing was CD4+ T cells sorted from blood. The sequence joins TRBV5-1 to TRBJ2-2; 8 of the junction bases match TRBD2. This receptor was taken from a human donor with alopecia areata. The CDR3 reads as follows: CASSFAGTSYTGELFF. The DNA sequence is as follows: TGCGCCAGCAGCTTTGCCGGGACTAGTTACACCGGGGAGCTGTTTTTT.